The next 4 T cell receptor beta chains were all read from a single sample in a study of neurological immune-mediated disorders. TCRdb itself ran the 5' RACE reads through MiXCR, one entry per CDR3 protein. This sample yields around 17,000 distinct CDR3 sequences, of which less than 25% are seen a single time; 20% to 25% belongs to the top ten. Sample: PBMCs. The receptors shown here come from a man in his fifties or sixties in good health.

The CDR3 DNA reads as TGTGCCAGCAGCTTAGCGTGGCAGGGCAAAAACATTCAGTACTTC. As protein: CASSLAWQGKNIQYF. The chain carries TRBV7-9 and TRBJ2-4; maybe TRBD1 (5 bases). The CDR3 is 15 residues long. CDR1 is SEHNR, CDR2 FQNEAQ, per germline (reference sequence). Trimming stripped 0 bases from V and 3 bases from J, with 9 bases between.

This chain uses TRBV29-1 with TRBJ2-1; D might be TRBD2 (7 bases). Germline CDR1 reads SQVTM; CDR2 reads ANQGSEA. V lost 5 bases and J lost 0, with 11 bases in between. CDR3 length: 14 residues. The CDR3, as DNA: TGCAGCGTTTTAGGGGGGGACTCCTACAATGAGCAGTTCTTC. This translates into CSVLGGDSYNEQFF.

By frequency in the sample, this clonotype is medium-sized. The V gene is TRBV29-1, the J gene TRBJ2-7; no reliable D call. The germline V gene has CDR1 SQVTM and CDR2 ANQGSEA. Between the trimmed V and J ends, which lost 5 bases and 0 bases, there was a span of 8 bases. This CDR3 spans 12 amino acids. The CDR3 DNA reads TGCAGCGTTATAACAGCCTCCTACGAGCAGTACTTC. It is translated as CSVITASYEQYF.

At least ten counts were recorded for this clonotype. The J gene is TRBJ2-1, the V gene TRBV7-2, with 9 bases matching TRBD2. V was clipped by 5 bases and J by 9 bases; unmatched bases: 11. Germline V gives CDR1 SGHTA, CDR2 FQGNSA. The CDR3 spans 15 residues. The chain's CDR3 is CASSLVAGEGSEQFF. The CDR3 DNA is TGTGCCAGCAGCCTAGTAGCGGGAGAAGGCAGTGAGCAGTTCTTC.